This entry concerns a single T cell receptor beta chain. Its antigen is currently unknown. These data belong to a study of blood T cells in healthy people across ages. Notes on the study in general: Considered underestimates were the diversity estimates obtained from one million T cells. Naive T cell percentage showed a strong correlation with the diversity of TCR beta.

Using a J-beta primer mix together with a sample-barcoded 5' primer, a second PCR was run for 7 to 11 cycles. A single record per CDR3 protein comes from TCRdb applying MiXCR to the 5' RACE reads. In the table there are around 1,000,000 distinct CDR3 sequences, around 25% of which are singletons. The CDR3 has 14 residues. The germline CDR1 and CDR2 sequences are MNHEY and SVGEGT. V dropped 6 bases and J dropped 4 bases, with 15 bases sitting between them. Peripheral blood from each donor was collected in a volume of approximately 9.2 milliliters. These same records also appear under a second study, on T cells of mothers and their children. That source reports: The donors comprised five or six children and their three healthy Caucasian mothers.

The sequencing input was blood. The receptor comes from a girl aged 2 to 10 in good health. This chain uses TRBV6-2 or TRBV6-3 with TRBJ1-2; TRBD1 might be the D (5 bases). The CDR3 nucleotides are TGTGCCAGCAGCCGACAAGTGGGGGTCTATGGCTACACCTTC. It specifies CASSRQVGVYGYTF.